The 10 T cell receptor beta chains reported below all come from one sample, sequenced in a study of blood T cells in healthy people across ages. PCR was performed a second time for 7 to 11 cycles using a sample-barcoded 5' primer and a J-beta primer mix. MiXCR, run by TCRdb on the 5' RACE reads, gives a single entry per CDR3 protein. The table shows hundreds of thousands of distinct CDR3 sequences, with roughly 50% occurring only once. Sequenced sample: blood. Receptors originate from a man aged 55-75 years in good health.

The chain has TRBV2 and TRBJ2-1; TRBD1 might be the D (5 bases). Trimming took 2 bases from V and 5 from J, leaving 13 bases between them. The CDR3 sequence is 15 residues long. Germline V gene data show CDR1 as SNHLY and CDR2 as FYNNEI. CDR3 DNA: TGTGCCAGCAGTGAACAGGGAATGGAAAACAATGAGCAGTTCTTC. As protein: CASSEQGMENNEQFF.

The rearrangement links TRBV20-1 to TRBJ2-1, with unresolved D. The CDR3 runs to 12 residues. The germline V gene has CDR1 DFQATT and CDR2 SNEGSKA (reference sequence). V lost 5 bases, J lost 4 bases, and 9 bases lay in between. CDR3 protein: CSAQAAYNEQFF. CDR3 nucleotides: TGCAGTGCTCAGGCCGCATACAATGAGCAGTTCTTC.

The J gene is TRBJ2-3, the V gene TRBV12-3 or TRBV12-4; 12 bases line up with TRBD2. The V segment lost 6 bases and the J segment 2 bases; nucleotides outside the gene matches: 6. The CDR3 sequence is 16 residues long. The CDR3 reads CASSLLAGGDTDTQYF. The DNA of the CDR3 is TGTGCCAGCAGCCTACTAGCGGGGGGAGACACAGATACGCAGTATTTT.

This clonotype has only a few counts. J is TRBJ2-7 and V is TRBV18; 9 nucleotides align to TRBD2. The V gene end was trimmed by 5 bases and the J gene end by 3 bases; junction bases not matched to a gene: 5. The CDR3 runs to 14 residues. In germline, CDR1 is KGHSH, CDR2 LQKENI. The CDR3 here is CASSGLSGSYEQYF. CDR3 nucleotide sequence: TGTGCCAGCTCAGGCCTTAGCGGGAGCTACGAGCAGTACTTC.

The chain carries TRBV3-1 and TRBJ2-5; TRBD1 agrees at 9 bases. This CDR3 spans 18 amino acids. The V gene's germline CDR1 is LGHDT and CDR2 YNNKEL (reference sequence). V gave up 4 bases and J gave up 5 bases; unmatched junction bases: 17. CDR3 in DNA: TGTGCCAGCAGCCCGAAAATGTGGGGGACAGGGTCATCGGAGACCCAGTACTTC. As protein: CASSPKMWGTGSSETQYF.

This chain joins TRBV3-1 and TRBJ2-6; TRBD1 matches at 8 bases. Losses at the gene ends were 3 bases for V and 0 bases for J; bases not matched to a gene: 1. The CDR3 is made up of 16 amino acids. Germline V gene data show CDR1 as LGHDT and CDR2 as YNNKEL (reference sequence). The DNA for the CDR3 is TGTGCCAGCAGCCAGGACAGGGTCTCTGGGGCCAACGTCCTGACTTTC. This gives the protein CASSQDRVSGANVLTF.

This clonotype appeared many times. The chain joins TRBV29-1 to TRBJ2-1, with D possibly being TRBD2 (5 bases). The V and J ends lost 7 bases and 4 bases respectively, with 17 bases between them. The V gene's germline CDR1 is SQVTM and CDR2 ANQGSEA. This CDR3 spans 14 amino acids. The CDR3, as DNA: TGCAGCGCTGCCTTAGTACGGGATTACAATGAGCAGTTCTTC. This translates into CSAALVRDYNEQFF.

This clonotype was found a few times. The CDR3 DNA reads as TGCGCCAGCAGCTTGGCGATGGGCCCCAATGGGAAAGAGACCCAGTACTTC. Translation: CASSLAMGPNGKETQYF. The chain combines TRBV5-1 with TRBJ2-5; no reliable D call. The CDR3 has 17 residues. V lost 0 bases and J 3 bases, leaving 18 bases between the germline ends. Germline CDR1 reads SGHRS; CDR2 reads YFSETQ.

This rearrangement joins TRBV10-3 to TRBJ2-5; 7 bases agree with TRBD1. Trimming took 5 bases from V and 2 from J; bases not matched to a gene: 5. The CDR3 is 14 amino acids. The V gene's germline CDR1 is ENHRY and CDR2 SYGVKD. CDR3 DNA sequence: TGTGCCATCAGTTCCGGGACAGAACAAGAGACCCAGTACTTC. Its translation is CAISSGTEQETQYF.

This clonotype was observed a handful of times. The chain is built from TRBV7-6 and TRBJ2-3, with D perhaps given as TRBD1 or TRBD2 (5 bases each). V was cut by 3 bases and J by 2 bases, with 9 bases left in between. Germline V gene lookup returns CDR1 SGHVS and CDR2 FNYEAQ. The CDR3 has 14 residues. CDR3 in amino acids: CASSFQGPTDTQYF. As DNA, the CDR3 is TGTGCCAGCAGCTTCCAGGGACCCACAGATACGCAGTATTTT.